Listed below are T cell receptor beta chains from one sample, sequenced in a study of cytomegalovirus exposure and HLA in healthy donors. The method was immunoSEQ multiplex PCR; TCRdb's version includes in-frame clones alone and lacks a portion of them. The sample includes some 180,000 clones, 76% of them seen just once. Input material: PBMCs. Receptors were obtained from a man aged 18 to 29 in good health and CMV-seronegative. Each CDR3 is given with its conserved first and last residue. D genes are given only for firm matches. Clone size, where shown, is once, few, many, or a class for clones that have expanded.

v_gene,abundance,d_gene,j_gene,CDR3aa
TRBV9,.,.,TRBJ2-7,CASSIQTSSYEQYF
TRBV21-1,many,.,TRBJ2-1,CASSKGLAGHNEQFF
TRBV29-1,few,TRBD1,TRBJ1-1,CSASQGRTEAFF
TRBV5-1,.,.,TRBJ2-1,CASSLQAWNEQFF
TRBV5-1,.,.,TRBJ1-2,CASSLAVQDYGYTF
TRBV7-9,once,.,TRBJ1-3,CASSLRKGQTFSGNTIYF
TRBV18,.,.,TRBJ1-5,CASSSDPGVMISNQPQHF
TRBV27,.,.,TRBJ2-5,CASSLFAGARETQYF
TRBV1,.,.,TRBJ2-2,CTSSQGGSGRAAGELFF
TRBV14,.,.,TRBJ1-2,CASSRGGPANYGYTF
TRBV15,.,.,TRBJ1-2,CATSRGGGGGGYTF
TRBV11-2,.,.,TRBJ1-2,CASSAGGRGWYGYTF
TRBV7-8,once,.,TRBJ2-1,CASSLGDVDEQFF
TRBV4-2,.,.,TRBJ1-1,CASSQLTTGSLEAFF
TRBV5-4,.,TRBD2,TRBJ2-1,CASTTAGGGRGEQFF
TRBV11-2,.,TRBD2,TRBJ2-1,CASSTPLGGLAPYNEQFF
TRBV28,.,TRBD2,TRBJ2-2,CASTGTSGTTTGELFF